The entry below gives a single T cell receptor beta chain sequence along with its context. The ends lost 3 bases at V and 3 bases at J; junction bases unmatched: 7. Germline V gene lookup returns CDR1 ENHRY and CDR2 SYGVKD. CDR3 size: 16 residues. This sample is part of a study of T-cell reconstitution after alpha-beta-depleted transplantation in children. Preparation of the TCRbeta library involved a method that used unique molecular identifiers. In TCRdb, the PCR reads were re-called with MiXCR into one record per CDR3 protein. The sample comprises about 480,000 distinct CDR3 sequences, about 12% of which are singletons, and 5% to 6% rests with the top ten.

The chain combines TRBV10-3 with TRBJ2-7; 11 positions match TRBD2. The clonotype originates from a human donor who donated a stem cell graft to a child with combined immunodeficiency. The starting material was PBMCs from the stem cell graft donor, obtained from the stem cell graft. CDR3 DNA sequence: TGTGCCATCAGTGACCACACTAGCGGGGGCCGCTACGAGCAGTACTTC. Encoded protein: CAISDHTSGGRYEQYF.